This T cell receptor (beta chain) stems from a study of blood T cells in healthy people across ages. For the study at large: Roughly one uniquely barcoded beta molecule per two T cells was captured.

This clonotype was seen a handful of times. Each sample gave at least 6 million isolated PBMCs. Per sample, extraction of total RNA gave at least 6 micrograms in every case. Sample-barcoded 5' priming and a J-beta primer mix drove a second PCR of roughly 7 to 11 cycles. One entry per CDR3 protein results from TCRdb running MiXCR on the 5' RACE reads. The data contain 650,000 to 900,000 distinct CDR3 sequences, around 68% of them singletons. The J segment lost 6 bases and the V segment lost 4 bases, leaving 5 bases of the junction unmatched. Per germline, CDR1 SGHRS and CDR2 YFSETQ. There are 14 residues in the CDR3.

This clonotype originated in a man aged 30 to 45 in good health. V and J are TRBV5-1 and TRBJ1-5; 9 bases map to TRBD1. The sequenced material came from blood. The DNA for the CDR3 is TGCGCCAGCAGCACCGGGACAGGGAGTCAGCCCCAGCATTTT. This translates into CASSTGTGSQPQHF.